This TCR beta chain was profiled in a study of beta chain features in type 1 diabetes. Study-level points and caveats: TCRB repertoires of naive, central memory and Treg cells appeared more similar among patients than among healthy donors.

Many counts were recorded for this clone. The antigen is not known. The investigators reverse transcribed all of the isolated RNA, so they sequenced expressed TCRB transcripts. Here immunoSEQ multiplex PCR was the method, and the copy in TCRdb shows in-frame clones only, minus some. The table includes more than 150,000 clones, 11% detected once. CD45RO/CCR7/CD25/CD127/CD95/CD27 staining was used to isolate CD4+ naive, central memory, regulatory and stem cell-like memory cells by sorting. The receptor was derived from a man aged 18 to 35 in good health. Sequences were obtained from central memory CD4+ T cells from blood.

The CDR3 bases are TGTGCTAGTGGTTTGGACACCGGGGAGCTGTTTTTT. It specifies CASGLDTGELFF. The rearrangement joins TRBV12-5 to TRBJ2-2; D not certain. Germline assignment: CDR1 LGHNT and CDR2 FRNRAP. The CDR3 is 12 amino acids. The V gene lost 1 base and the J gene lost 3 bases, with 0 bases spanning the gap.